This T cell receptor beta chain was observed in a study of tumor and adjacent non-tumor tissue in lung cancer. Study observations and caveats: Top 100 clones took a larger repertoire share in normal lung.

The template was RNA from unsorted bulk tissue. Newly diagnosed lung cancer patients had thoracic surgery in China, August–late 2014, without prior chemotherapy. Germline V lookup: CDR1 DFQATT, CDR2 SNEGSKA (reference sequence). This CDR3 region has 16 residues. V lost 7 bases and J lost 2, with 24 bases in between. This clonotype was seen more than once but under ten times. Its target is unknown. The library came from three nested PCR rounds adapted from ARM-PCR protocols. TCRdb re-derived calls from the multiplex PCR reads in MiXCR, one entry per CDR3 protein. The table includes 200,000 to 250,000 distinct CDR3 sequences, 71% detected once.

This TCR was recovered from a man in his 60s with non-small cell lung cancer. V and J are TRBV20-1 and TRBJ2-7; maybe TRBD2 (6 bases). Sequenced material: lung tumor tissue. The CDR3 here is CSVAAGHGTSPYEQYF. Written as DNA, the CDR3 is TGCAGTGTTGCCGCGGGGCATGGCACGTCTCCCTACGAGCAGTACTTC.